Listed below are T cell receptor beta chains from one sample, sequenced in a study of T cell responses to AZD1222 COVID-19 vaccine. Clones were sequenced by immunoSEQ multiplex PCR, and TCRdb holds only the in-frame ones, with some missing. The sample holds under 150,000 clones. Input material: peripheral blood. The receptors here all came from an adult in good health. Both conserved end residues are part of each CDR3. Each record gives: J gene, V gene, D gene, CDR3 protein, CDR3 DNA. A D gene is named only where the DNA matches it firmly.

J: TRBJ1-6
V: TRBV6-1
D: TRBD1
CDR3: CASSVRGEQGNSPLHF
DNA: TGTGCCAGCAGTGTAAGGGGGGAACAGGGGAATTCACCCCTCCACTTT

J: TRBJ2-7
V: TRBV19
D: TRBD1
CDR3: CASSGPGGRQGEQYF
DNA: TGTGCCAGTAGTGGCCCTGGGGGACGACAGGGCGAGCAGTACTTC

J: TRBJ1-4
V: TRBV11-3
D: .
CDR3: CASSFRDPSGEKLFF
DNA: TGTGCCAGCAGCTTCCGGGACCCTTCTGGTGAAAAACTGTTTTTT

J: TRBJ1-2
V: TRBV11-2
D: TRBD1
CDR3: CASSLADRGRYGYTF
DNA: TGTGCCAGCAGCTTAGCTGACAGGGGAAGATATGGCTACACCTTC

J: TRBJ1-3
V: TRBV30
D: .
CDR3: CAWSIQGNTIYF
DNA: TGTGCCTGGAGTATACAAGGGAACACCATATATTTT

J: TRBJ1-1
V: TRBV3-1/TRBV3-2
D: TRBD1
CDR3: CASSQEDRETEAFF
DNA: TGTGCCAGCAGCCAAGAGGACAGGGAAACTGAAGCTTTCTTT

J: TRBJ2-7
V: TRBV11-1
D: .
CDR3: CASSSDAGYEQYF
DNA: TGTGCCAGCAGCTCGGACGCGGGCTACGAGCAGTACTTC

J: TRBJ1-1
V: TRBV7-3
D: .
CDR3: CASSLSPRGSTEAFF
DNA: TGTGCCAGCAGCCTTAGCCCGAGGGGAAGCACTGAAGCTTTCTTT

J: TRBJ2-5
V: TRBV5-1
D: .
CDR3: CASSLARRPQETQYF
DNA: TGCGCCAGCAGCTTGGCGAGAAGGCCCCAAGAGACCCAGTACTTC

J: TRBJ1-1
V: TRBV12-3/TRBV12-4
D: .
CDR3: CASSSTATEAFF
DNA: TGTGCCAGCAGCTCGACAGCCACTGAAGCTTTCTTT

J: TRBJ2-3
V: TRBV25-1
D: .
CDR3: CASIPGGGSTDTQYF
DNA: TGTGCCAGCATTCCAGGGGGGGGGAGCACAGATACGCAGTATTTT

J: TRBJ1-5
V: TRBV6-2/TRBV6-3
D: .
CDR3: CASSLQGWGNQPQHF
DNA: TGTGCCAGCAGTCTCCAGGGGTGGGGCAATCAGCCCCAGCATTTT

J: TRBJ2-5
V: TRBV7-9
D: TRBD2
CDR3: CASSPHSGGEETQYF
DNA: TGTGCCAGCAGCCCGCACAGCGGGGGGGAAGAGACCCAGTACTTC

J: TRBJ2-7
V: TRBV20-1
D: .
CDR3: CSARGPYEQYF
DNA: TGCAGTGCTAGAGGCCCCTACGAGCAGTACTTC

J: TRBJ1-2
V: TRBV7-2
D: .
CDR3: CASSLEVTIYGYTF
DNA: TGTGCCAGCAGCTTAGAAGTCACAATCTATGGCTACACCTTC

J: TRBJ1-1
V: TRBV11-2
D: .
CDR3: CASSLASGAAEAFF
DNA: TGTGCCAGCAGCTTGGCCTCGGGGGCCGCTGAAGCTTTCTTT

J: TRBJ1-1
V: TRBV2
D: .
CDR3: CASSGGLNTEAFF
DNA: TGTGCCAGCAGTGGGGGCCTGAACACTGAAGCTTTCTTT

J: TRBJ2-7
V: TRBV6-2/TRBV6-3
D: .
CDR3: CASSYSFLRSRGAPNSYEQYF
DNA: TGTGCCAGCAGTTACTCGTTTCTTCGCTCGCGGGGCGCCCCGAACTCCTACGAGCAGTACTTC

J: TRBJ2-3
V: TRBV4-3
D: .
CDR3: CASSQRGGGTDTQYF
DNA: TGCGCCAGCAGCCAGAGAGGAGGCGGCACAGATACGCAGTATTTT

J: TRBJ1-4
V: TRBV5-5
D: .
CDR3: CASTQFFANEKLFF
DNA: TGTGCCAGCACCCAGTTCTTTGCTAATGAAAAACTGTTTTTT

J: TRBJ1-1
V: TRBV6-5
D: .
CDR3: CASSRTENTEAFF
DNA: TGTGCCAGCAGTAGAACAGAGAACACTGAAGCTTTCTTT

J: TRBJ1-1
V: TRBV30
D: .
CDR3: CAWQQERDTEAFF
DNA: TGTGCCTGGCAACAGGAGCGGGACACTGAAGCTTTCTTT

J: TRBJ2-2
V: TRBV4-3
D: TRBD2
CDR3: CASSPIGMRGSETGELFF
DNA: TGCGCCAGCAGCCCAATCGGCATGCGGGGGTCGGAGACCGGGGAGCTGTTTTTT

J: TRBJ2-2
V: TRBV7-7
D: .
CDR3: CASSRNGRGTGELFF
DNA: TGTGCCAGCAGCCGAAACGGAAGGGGCACCGGGGAGCTGTTTTTT

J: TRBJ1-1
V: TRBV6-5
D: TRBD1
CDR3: CASSIHRGLAEAFF
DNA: TGTGCCAGCAGTATCCACAGGGGGCTTGCTGAAGCTTTCTTT

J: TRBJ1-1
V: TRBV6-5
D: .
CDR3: CASTPTRVMNTEAFF
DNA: TGTGCCAGCACCCCCACGCGGGTAATGAACACTGAAGCTTTCTTT

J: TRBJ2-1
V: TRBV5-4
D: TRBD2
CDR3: CASSRGGSYNEQFF
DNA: TGTGCCAGCAGCCGGGGGGGCTCCTACAATGAGCAGTTCTTC

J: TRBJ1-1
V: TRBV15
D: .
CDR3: CATSSDGHNTEAFF
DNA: TGTGCCACCAGCAGCGATGGACATAACACTGAAGCTTTCTTT

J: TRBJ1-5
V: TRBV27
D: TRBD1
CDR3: CASSLGQGANQPQHF
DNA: TGTGCCAGCAGTTTGGGACAGGGGGCTAATCAGCCCCAGCATTTT

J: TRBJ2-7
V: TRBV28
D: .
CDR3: CASTEGEYEQYF
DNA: TGTGCCAGCACCGAGGGAGAATACGAGCAGTACTTC

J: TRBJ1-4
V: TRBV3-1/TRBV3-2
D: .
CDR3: CASSGTGKLFF
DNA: TGTGCCAGCAGCGGAACCGGGAAACTGTTTTTT

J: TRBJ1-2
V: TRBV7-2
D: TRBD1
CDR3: CASSKDRAVVGYTF
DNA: TGTGCCAGCAGCAAGGACAGGGCTGTTGTTGGCTACACCTTC

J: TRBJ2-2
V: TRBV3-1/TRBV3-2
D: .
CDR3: CASSQGTENTGELFF
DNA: TGTGCCAGCAGCCAAGGGACAGAGAACACCGGGGAGCTGTTTTTT

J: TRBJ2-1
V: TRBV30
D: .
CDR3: CAWSPAGPYNEQFF
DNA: TGTGCCTGGAGTCCGGCAGGGCCTTACAATGAGCAGTTCTTC

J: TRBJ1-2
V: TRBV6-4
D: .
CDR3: CASNPGRGLLDGYTF
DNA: TGTGCCAGCAACCCGGGCAGGGGACTGTTGGATGGCTACACCTTC

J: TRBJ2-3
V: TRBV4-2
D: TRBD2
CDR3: CASSQEASGAGDTQYF
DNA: TGTGCCAGCAGCCAAGAGGCTAGCGGGGCCGGAGATACGCAGTATTTT

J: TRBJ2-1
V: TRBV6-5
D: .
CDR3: CASRTGLFSYNEQFF
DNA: TGTGCCAGCAGGACCGGACTCTTCTCCTACAATGAGCAGTTCTTC

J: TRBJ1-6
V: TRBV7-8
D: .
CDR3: CASSRDNRGNSPLHF
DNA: TGTGCCAGCAGTCGGGACAATCGTGGTAATTCACCCCTCCACTTT

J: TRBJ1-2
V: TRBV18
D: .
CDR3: CASSPEGIGGYTF
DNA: TGTGCCAGCTCACCAGAGGGGATTGGCGGCTACACCTTC

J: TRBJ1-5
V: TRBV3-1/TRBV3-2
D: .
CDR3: CASSQVVGNQPQHF
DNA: TGTGCCAGCAGCCAAGTCGTGGGAAATCAGCCCCAGCATTTT

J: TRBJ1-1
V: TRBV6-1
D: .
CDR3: CASGEEGTAPRRAEAFF
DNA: TGTGCCAGCGGGGAAGAGGGGACTGCTCCCCGGAGGGCTGAAGCTTTCTTT

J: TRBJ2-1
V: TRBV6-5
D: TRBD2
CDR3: CASSQGLAGLDEQFF
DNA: TGTGCCAGCAGCCAGGGACTAGCGGGGTTGGATGAGCAGTTCTTC

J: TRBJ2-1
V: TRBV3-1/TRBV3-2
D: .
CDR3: CASSQDGSYNEQFF
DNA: TGTGCCAGCAGCCAAGATGGAAGTTACAATGAGCAGTTCTTC

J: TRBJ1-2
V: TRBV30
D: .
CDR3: CAWSWRGRDGYTF
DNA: TGTGCCTGGAGTTGGAGGGGAAGGGATGGCTACACCTTC

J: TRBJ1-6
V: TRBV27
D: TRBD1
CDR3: CASSLSTGVGSPLHF
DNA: TGTGCCAGCAGTTTATCGACAGGGGTGGGTTCACCCCTCCACTTT

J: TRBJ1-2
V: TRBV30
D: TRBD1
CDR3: CAWSGQGATGYTF
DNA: TGTGCCTGGAGTGGACAGGGGGCGACCGGCTACACCTTC

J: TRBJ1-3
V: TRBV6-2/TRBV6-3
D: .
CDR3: CASSYRTGSGNTIYF
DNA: TGTGCCAGCAGTTACAGGACGGGCTCTGGAAACACCATATATTTT

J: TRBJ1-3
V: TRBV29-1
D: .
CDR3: CSVSFSGNTIYF
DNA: TGCAGCGTTAGTTTCTCTGGAAACACCATATATTTT

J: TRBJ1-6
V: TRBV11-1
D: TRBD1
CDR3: CASSGQGFNSPLHF
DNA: TGTGCCAGCAGCGGACAGGGATTCAATTCACCCCTCCACTTT

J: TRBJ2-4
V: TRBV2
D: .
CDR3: CASHLQGGLAKNIQYF
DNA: TGTGCCAGCCATTTACAGGGAGGTCTAGCCAAAAACATTCAGTACTTC

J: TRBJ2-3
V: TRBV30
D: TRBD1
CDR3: CAWIDRGIPTDTQYF
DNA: TGTGCCTGGATTGACAGGGGGATCCCCACAGATACGCAGTATTTT

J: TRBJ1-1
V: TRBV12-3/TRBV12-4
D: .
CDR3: CASSLYREAFF
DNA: TGTGCCAGCAGTTTGTACAGGGAAGCTTTCTTT

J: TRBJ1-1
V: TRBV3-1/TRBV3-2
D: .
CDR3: CASSQRTVNTEAFF
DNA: TGTGCCAGCAGCCAGCGGACAGTGAACACTGAAGCTTTCTTT

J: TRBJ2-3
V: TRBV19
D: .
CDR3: CASRPGGEDTQYF
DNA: TGTGCCAGTAGGCCCGGCGGGGAAGATACGCAGTATTTT